This T cell receptor beta chain derives from a study of blood T cell repertoires in COVID-19. Background on the study: Acute and convalescent COVID-19 specimens originated in the United States, Italy and Spain. The cDNA or gDNA used as material had been derived from T cells, B-cell-depleted T cells, or PBMCs.

Original data processing: Reference gene primers were amplified, and this amplification served to estimate nucleated cell counts. Here immunoSEQ multiplex PCR was the method, and the copy in TCRdb shows in-frame clones only, minus some. V, J and clone size derive from that table, while D and trimming were established from the DNA sequence. The sample lists under 200,000 clones; approximately 83% were seen once. With 6 bases removed from V and 8 bases from J, the gap between germline ends came to 10 bases. Germline V gene lookup returns CDR1 MNHEY and CDR2 SMNVEV (reference sequence). The CDR3 extends over 12 amino acids.

The origin of this receptor is an elderly woman with active or convalescent COVID-19. The chain uses TRBV27 and TRBJ1-4; D possibly corresponds to TRBD1 (6 bases). The sequenced material came from peripheral blood. CDR3 sequence (DNA): TGTGCCAGCAGGGGGGCCGGGGAAAAACTGTTTTTT. It encodes CASRGAGEKLFF. Full variable domain (remainder filled in from reference TRBV27 and TRBJ1-4): EAQVTQNPRYLITVTGKKLTVTCSQNMNHEYMSWYRQDPGLGLRQIYYSMNVEVTDKGDVPEGYKVSRKEKRNFPLILESPSPNQTSLYFCASRGAGEKLFFGSGTQLSVL.